One and the same sample provided the 7 T cell receptor beta chains below, sequenced in a study of post-analysis software for immune sequencing data. Study-wide findings and caveats: The study found TRBV5-6, TRBV5-1 and TRBV20-1 among five TRBV segments more frequent in patients than controls.

Carried by the TCR beta cDNA libraries were unique molecular identifiers. TCRdb redid the calling of the PCR reads with MiXCR, one entry per CDR3 protein. The sample records around 400,000 distinct CDR3 sequences, over 30% being singletons. Their cognate antigens are unknown. Specimen: blood. The receptors originated from a girl aged 2-10 years with multiple sclerosis.

This clonotype was counted only a few times. The chain recombines TRBV7-2 with TRBJ2-1; 9 nucleotides match TRBD1. This CDR3 has 20 amino acids. Germline CDR1 SGHTA, CDR2 FQGNSA. The trim removed 2 bases at V and 4 bases at J, leaving 18 bases unmatched. As DNA, the CDR3 is TGTGCCAGCAGCTTAAAATATTCCGGGACAGGGATGGGTATGTACAATGAGCAGTTCTTC. Translated: CASSLKYSGTGMGMYNEQFF. The full variable domain, with the rest looked up from reference TRBV7-2 and TRBJ2-1, is GAGVSQSPSNKVTEKGKDVELRCDPISGHTALYWYRQSLGQGLEFLIYFQGNSAPDKSGLPSDRFSAERTGGSVSTLTIQRTQQEDSAVYLCASSLKYSGTGMGMYNEQFFGPGTRLTVL.

The V call is TRBV7-8, the J call TRBJ2-1, with 10 positions matching TRBD2. From germline, CDR1 is SGHVS and CDR2 FQNEAQ. CDR3 length equals 16 residues. V shed 5 bases and J 7 bases; nucleotides not matched to a gene: 11. This CDR3 is CASSPLAGVPRNEQFF. The CDR3, as DNA: TGTGCCAGCAGCCCTCTAGCGGGAGTACCACGGAATGAGCAGTTCTTC.

The rearrangement uses TRBV4-3 and TRBJ1-2, with TRBD1 matching 9 bases. Germline lookup yields CDR1 LGHNA and CDR2 YSLEER. V dropped 0 bases and J dropped 0; count of bases not matched to a gene: 8. CDR3 length equals 18 residues. In nucleotides, the CDR3 is TGCGCCAGCAGCCAAGACGGGGGATGGACAGGGGCTAACTATGGCTACACCTTC. Protein: CASSQDGGWTGANYGYTF.

The chain has TRBV12-3 or TRBV12-4 and TRBJ2-3, with D perhaps assigned TRBD1 or TRBD2 (5 bases each). The CDR3 is 13 residues long. V was shortened by 2 bases and J by 11 bases, with 14 bases between the two germline ends. CDR3 DNA: TGTGCCAGCAGTTTAATTGGGGACCAGGTGCAGTATTTT. Protein: CASSLIGDQVQYF.

The CDR3 region has the DNA TGTGCCAGCATTAATAATGGGGACTACGAGCAGTACTTC. This codes for CASINNGDYEQYF. The gene calls are TRBV28 and TRBJ2-7; D gene unclear. The V end was cut by 7 bases, the J end by 3 bases, with 13 bases between. Germline assignment: CDR1 MDHEN and CDR2 SYDVKM. The CDR3 totals 13 residues. Using reference TRBV28 and TRBJ2-7 for the parts outside the CDR3, the full variable domain is DVKVTQSSRYLVKRTGEKVFLECVQDMDHENMFWYRQDPGLGLRLIYFSYDVKMKEKGDIPEGYSVSREKKERFSLILESASTNQTSMYLCASINNGDYEQYFGPGTRLTVT.

The chain recombines TRBV5-1 with TRBJ1-6; 7 bases fit TRBD1. CDR1 and CDR2 (germline): SGHRS, YFSETQ. The trim removed 0 bases at V and 6 bases at J, leaving 6 bases unmatched. The CDR3 runs to 16 residues. Here the CDR3 reads CASSLESGTVNSPLHF. The CDR3 DNA sequence: TGCGCCAGCAGCTTGGAGTCCGGGACAGTTAATTCACCCCTCCACTTT.

The chain carries TRBV10-3 and TRBJ1-5, with D maybe TRBD1 (6 bases). CDR3 size: 14 residues. Germline V gene data show CDR1 as ENHRY and CDR2 as SYGVKD. Trimming shortened V by 1 base and J by 5 bases, and 9 bases separated the two germline ends. The CDR3, as DNA: TGTGCCATCAGTGAGTTTGCAGGGGATCAGCCCCAGCATTTT. This encodes CAISEFAGDQPQHF.